This TCR beta chain emerged from a study of control samples from healthy donors and cancer patients. Generated by immunoSEQ multiplex PCR, the TCRdb table keeps only in-frame clones and is missing some. The sample includes roughly 18,000 clones, roughly 80% of them seen just once. CDR1 and CDR2 (germline): LNHDA, SQIVND (reference sequence). This CDR3 is built from 13 residues. The V end lost 3 bases, the J end lost 1 base, and 7 bases lay between the germline ends. Specimen: PBMCs. The sequence derives from a woman aged 70-85 years with lung cancer. The V and J genes are TRBV19 and TRBJ2-7, with D unresolved. The CDR3 DNA is TGTGCCAGTAGTATCCCAGGTTCCTACGAGCAGTACTTC. Its translation: CASSIPGSYEQYF.